This T cell receptor (beta chain) emerged from a study of blood T cell repertoires in COVID-19. Profiled with immunoSEQ multiplex PCR; TCRdb holds only in-frame clones, not every one. The profile shows approximately 140,000 clones, 88% of them singletons. The sequencing sample was made of peripheral blood. This sequence was found in a man in his sixties with active or convalescent COVID-19.

In DNA, the CDR3 is TGTGCCAGCAGCCAGCTGGCAGGGAACACCGGGGAGCTGTTTTTT. This encodes CASSQLAGNTGELFF. The V call is TRBV11-1, the J call TRBJ2-2; D unclear. Germline V gives CDR1 SGHAT, CDR2 FQDESV (reference sequence). The CDR3 is made up of 15 amino acids. The V gene lost 5 bases and the J gene lost 1 base, with 11 bases spanning the gap.